Below, 8 T cell receptor beta chains from the same sample are listed, as sequenced in a study of Ad26.COV2.S vaccination and SARS-CoV-2 variants. Indicated treatment: about 20 received Ad26.COV2.S at low or high dose, single or two shots; about 5 received placebo; per-sample allocation not given. After the first vaccine or placebo injection, samples were drawn on day 63. The assay was immunoSEQ multiplex PCR, and TCRdb's table has in-frame clones only and misses some. The sample includes 410,000 or so clones, 92% of them seen just once. This specimen consisted of peripheral blood, obtained in a trial of Ad26.COV2.S vaccine versus placebo. These receptors were taken from a person between 18 and 60 years old who received the Ad26.COV2.S COVID-19 vaccine or a placebo.

This rearrangement joins TRBV6-2 or TRBV6-3 to TRBJ2-5; tentatively, D is TRBD2 (5 bases). The CDR3 totals 14 residues. The germline V gene has CDR1 MNHEY and CDR2 SVGEGT. V lost 8 bases and J 0 bases, leaving 13 bases between the germline ends. CDR3 in amino acids: CASGPGRDQETQYF. The DNA of the CDR3 is TGTGCCAGCGGCCCTGGGCGGGACCAAGAGACCCAGTACTTC.

This chain joins TRBV5-1 and TRBJ2-6, with D possibly TRBD2 on 7 matching bases. In germline, CDR1 is SGHRS, CDR2 YFSETQ. The CDR3 consists of 14 residues. The V and J ends lost 7 bases and 2 bases respectively, with 10 bases between them. The CDR3 nucleotides read TGCGCCAGCCAAGGGGGGGCTGGGGCCAACGTCCTGACTTTC. This translates into CASQGGAGANVLTF.

This clone appeared a few times. The chain is built from TRBV19 and TRBJ1-1, with D perhaps matching TRBD1 (5 bases). Germline V CDR1 and CDR2: LNHDA, SQIVND (reference sequence). The CDR3 runs 13 residues. Deletions cut 2 bases from V and 6 bases from J, with 10 bases between. In DNA, the CDR3 is TGTGCCAGTAGTATACAGCTGGGGGCTGAAGCTTTCTTT. Its protein product is CASSIQLGAEAFF. Full variable domain (missing parts from reference TRBV19 and TRBJ1-1): DGGITQSPKYLFRKEGQNVTLSCEQNLNHDAMYWYRQDPGQGLRLIYYSQIVNDFQKGDIAEGYSVSREKKESFPLTVTSAQKNPTAFYLCASSIQLGAEAFFGQGTRLTVV.

The chain couples TRBV18 to TRBJ2-2; the D gene is possibly TRBD1 (6 bases). CDR1 KGHSH and CDR2 LQKENI come from the germline V gene. V lost 2 bases and J 6 bases, leaving 16 bases between the germline ends. The CDR3 sequence is 16 residues long. In DNA, the CDR3 is TGTGCCAGCTCACCAAGAGCAGGGGCGACGGCCGGGGAGCTGTTTTTT. Its protein product is CASSPRAGATAGELFF.

This rearrangement joins TRBV4-3 to TRBJ2-1; 8 bases fit TRBD1. This CDR3 spans 16 amino acids. The germline gives CDR1 LGHNA, CDR2 YSLEER. V shed 0 bases and J 4 bases; nucleotides not matched to a gene: 5. CDR3 sequence (DNA): TGCGCCAGCAGCCAAGAGGCCAGACAGGGGTACAATGAGCAGTTCTTC. Protein sequence: CASSQEARQGYNEQFF.

This sequence joins TRBV6-5 and TRBJ2-1, with 9 bases matching TRBD1. In germline, CDR1 is MNHEY, CDR2 SVGAGI. This CDR3 has 15 amino acids. The V gene end was trimmed by 5 bases and the J gene end by 2 bases; junction bases not matched to a gene: 4. The CDR3 reads CASSLGTGTYNEQFF. The CDR3 bases are TGTGCCAGCAGTCTTGGGACAGGGACCTACAATGAGCAGTTCTTC.

V and J are TRBV20-1 and TRBJ2-7; D is unresolved. CDR3 length: 14 amino acids. Germline-derived CDR1 and CDR2 are DFQATT and SNEGSKA (reference sequence). V lost 3 bases and J 1 base, leaving 13 bases between the germline ends. The CDR3 sequence is CSASVPQGSYEQYF. The CDR3 DNA reads as TGCAGTGCTAGTGTCCCACAAGGGTCCTACGAGCAGTACTTC.

This chain joins TRBV3-1 (or the pseudogene TRBV3-2) and TRBJ1-1; TRBD1 agrees at 7 bases. The germline CDR1 and CDR2 sequences are LGHDT and YNNKEL (reference sequence). The junction had 10 bases not matched to a gene; V was cut back by 5 bases and J by 7 bases. This CDR3 comprises 14 residues. The chain's CDR3 is CASSEGRGRREAFF. CDR3 bases: TGTGCCAGCAGCGAAGGCAGGGGGAGACGTGAAGCTTTCTTT.